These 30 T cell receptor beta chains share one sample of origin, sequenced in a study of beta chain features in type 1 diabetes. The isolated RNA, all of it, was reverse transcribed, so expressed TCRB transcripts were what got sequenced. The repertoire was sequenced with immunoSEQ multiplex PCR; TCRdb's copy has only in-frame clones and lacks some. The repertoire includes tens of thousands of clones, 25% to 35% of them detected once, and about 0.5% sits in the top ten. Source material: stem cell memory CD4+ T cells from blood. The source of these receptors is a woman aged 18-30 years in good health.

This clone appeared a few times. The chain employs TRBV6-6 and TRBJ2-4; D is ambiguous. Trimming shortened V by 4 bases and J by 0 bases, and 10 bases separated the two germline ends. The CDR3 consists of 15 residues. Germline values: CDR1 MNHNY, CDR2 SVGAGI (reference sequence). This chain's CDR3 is CASSSSTIAKNIQYF. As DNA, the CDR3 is TGTGCCAGCAGTTCCAGTACTATAGCCAAAAACATTCAGTACTTC.

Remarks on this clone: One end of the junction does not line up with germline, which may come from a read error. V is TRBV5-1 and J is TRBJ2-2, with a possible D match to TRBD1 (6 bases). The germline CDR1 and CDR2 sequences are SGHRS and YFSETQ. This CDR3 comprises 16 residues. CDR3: CASSLAPGANTEELFF. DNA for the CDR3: TGCGCCAGCAGCTTGGCCCCAGGGGCTAACACCGAGGAGCTGTTTTTT.

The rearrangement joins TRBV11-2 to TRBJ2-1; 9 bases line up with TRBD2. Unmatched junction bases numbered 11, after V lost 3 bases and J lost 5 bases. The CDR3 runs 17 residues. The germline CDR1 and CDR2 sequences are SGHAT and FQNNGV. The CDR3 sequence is CASSFSLPGTSNNEQFF. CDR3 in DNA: TGTGCCAGCAGCTTTTCCCTCCCCGGGACTAGCAACAATGAGCAGTTCTTC.

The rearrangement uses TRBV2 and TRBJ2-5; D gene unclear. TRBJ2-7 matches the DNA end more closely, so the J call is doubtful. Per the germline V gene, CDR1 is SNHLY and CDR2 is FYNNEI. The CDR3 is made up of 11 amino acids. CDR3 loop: CATSPAYEQYF. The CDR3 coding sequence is TGTGCCACCTCGCCCGCGTACGAGCAGTACTTC.

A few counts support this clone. Written as DNA, the CDR3 is TGTGCCTGGAAAGAGCTTGAGGCTGAAGCTTTCTTT. Protein sequence: CAWKELEAEAFF. The chain employs TRBV30 and TRBJ1-1; D gene uncertain. V lost 4 bases and J lost 6, with 12 bases in between. This CDR3 spans 12 amino acids. Germline V gene data show CDR1 as GTSNPN and CDR2 as SVGIG (reference sequence). Full variable domain (missing parts from reference TRBV30 and TRBJ1-1): SQTIHQWPATLVQPVGSPLSLECTVEGTSNPNLYWYRQAAGRGLQLLFYSVGIGQISSEVPQNLSASRPQDRQFILSSKKLLLSDSGFYLCAWKELEAEAFFGQGTRLTVV.

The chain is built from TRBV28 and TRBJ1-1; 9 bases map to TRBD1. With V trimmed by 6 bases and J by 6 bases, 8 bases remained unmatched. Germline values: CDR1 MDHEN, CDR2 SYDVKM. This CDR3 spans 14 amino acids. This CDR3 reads CASRPGQGKSEAFF. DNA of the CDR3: TGTGCCAGCAGACCGGGACAGGGTAAATCTGAAGCTTTCTTT.

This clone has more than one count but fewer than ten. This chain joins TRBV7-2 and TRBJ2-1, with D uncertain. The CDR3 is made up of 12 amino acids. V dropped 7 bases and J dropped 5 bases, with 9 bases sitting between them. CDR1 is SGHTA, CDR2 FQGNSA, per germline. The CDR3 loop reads CASTLINNEQFF. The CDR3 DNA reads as TGTGCCAGCACCCTAATCAACAATGAGCAGTTCTTC. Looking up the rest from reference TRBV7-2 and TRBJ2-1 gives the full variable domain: GAGVSQSPSNKVTEKGKDVELRCDPISGHTALYWYRQSLGQGLEFLIYFQGNSAPDKSGLPSDRFSAERTGGSVSTLTIQRTQQEDSAVYLCASTLINNEQFFGPGTRLTVL.

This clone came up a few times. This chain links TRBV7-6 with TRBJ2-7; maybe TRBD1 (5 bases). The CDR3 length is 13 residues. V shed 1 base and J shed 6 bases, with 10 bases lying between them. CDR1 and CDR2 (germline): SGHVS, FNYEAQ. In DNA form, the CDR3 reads TGTGCCAGCAGCTTAGTACAGGACCGCGAGCAGTACTTC. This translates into CASSLVQDREQYF.

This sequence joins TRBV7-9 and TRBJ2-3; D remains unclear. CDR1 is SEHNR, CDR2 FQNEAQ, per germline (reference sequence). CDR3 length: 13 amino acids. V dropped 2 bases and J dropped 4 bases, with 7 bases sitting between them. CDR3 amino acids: CASSLSGSDTQYF. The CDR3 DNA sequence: TGTGCCAGCAGCTTATCCGGGTCAGATACGCAGTATTTT.

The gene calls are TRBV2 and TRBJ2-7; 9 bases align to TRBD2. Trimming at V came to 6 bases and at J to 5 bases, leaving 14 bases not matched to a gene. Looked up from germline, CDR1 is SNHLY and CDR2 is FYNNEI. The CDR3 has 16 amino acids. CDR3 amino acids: CASRGPQAGGPDEQYF. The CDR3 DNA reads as TGTGCCAGCAGGGGCCCTCAGGCGGGAGGGCCTGACGAGCAGTACTTC.

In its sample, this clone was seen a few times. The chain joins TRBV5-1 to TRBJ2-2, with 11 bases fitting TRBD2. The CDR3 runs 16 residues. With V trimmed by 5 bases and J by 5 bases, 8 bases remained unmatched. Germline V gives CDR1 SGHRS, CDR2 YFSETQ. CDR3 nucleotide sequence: TGCGCCAGCAGAACCGGGACTAGCGGTCTAACCGGGGAGCTGTTTTTT. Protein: CASRTGTSGLTGELFF.

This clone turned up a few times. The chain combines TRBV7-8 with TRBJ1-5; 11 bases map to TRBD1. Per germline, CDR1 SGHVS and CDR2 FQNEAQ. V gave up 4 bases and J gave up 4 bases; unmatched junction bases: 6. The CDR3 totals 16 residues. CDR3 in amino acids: CASSWRDRGKNQPQHF. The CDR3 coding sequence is TGTGCCAGCAGCTGGAGGGACAGGGGGAAAAATCAGCCCCAGCATTTT.

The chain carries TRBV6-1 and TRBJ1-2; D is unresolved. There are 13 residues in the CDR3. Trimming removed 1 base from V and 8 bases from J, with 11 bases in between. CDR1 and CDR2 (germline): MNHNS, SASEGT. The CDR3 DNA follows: TGTGCCAGCAGTGAAGACTACAGCGGGGGCTACACCTTC. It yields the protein CASSEDYSGGYTF.

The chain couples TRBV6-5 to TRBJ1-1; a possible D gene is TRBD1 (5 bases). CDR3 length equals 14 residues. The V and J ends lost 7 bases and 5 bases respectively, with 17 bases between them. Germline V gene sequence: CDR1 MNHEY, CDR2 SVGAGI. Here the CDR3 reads CASNRGDLGTEAFF. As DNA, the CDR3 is TGTGCCAGCAACCGGGGGGACCTGGGAACTGAAGCTTTCTTT.

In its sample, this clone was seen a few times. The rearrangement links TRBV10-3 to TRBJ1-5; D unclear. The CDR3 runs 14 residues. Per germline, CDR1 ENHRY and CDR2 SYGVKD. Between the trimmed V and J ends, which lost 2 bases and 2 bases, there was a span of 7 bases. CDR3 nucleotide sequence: TGTGCCATCAGTGAGAGGCAGGGCAATCAGCCCCAGCATTTT. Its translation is CAISERQGNQPQHF.

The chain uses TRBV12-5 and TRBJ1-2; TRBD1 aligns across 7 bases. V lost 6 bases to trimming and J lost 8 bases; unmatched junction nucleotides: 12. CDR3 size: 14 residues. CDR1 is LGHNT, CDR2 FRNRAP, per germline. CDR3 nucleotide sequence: TGTGCTAGTGGCTCCTTTAAGGGGGCGGAAGGCTACACCTTC. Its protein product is CASGSFKGAEGYTF.

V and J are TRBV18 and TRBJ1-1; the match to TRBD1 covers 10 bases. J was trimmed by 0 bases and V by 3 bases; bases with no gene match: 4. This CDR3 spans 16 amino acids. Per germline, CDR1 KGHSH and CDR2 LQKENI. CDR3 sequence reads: CASSPGQGNMNTEAFF. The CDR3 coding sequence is TGTGCCAGCTCACCGGGACAGGGGAATATGAACACTGAAGCTTTCTTT.

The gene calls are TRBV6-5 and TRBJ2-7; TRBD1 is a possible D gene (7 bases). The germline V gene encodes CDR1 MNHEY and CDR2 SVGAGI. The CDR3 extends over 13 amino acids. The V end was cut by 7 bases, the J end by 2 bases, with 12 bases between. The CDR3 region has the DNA TGTGCCAGCATGCGGGACAGTCCCTACGAGCAGTACTTC. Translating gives CASMRDSPYEQYF.

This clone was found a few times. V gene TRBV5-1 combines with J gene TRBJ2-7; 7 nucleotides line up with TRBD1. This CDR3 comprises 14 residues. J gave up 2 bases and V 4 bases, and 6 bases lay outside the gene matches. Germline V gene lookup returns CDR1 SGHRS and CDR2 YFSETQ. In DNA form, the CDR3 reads TGCGCCAGCAGCCAGGACAGGCCAGCCTACGAGCAGTACTTC. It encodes CASSQDRPAYEQYF.

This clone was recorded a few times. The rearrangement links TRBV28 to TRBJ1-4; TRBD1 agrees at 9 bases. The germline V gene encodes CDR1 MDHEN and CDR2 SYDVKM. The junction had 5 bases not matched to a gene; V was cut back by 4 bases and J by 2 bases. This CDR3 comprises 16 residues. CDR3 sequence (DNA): TGTGCCAGCAGTTCGCCGGGACAGGGTACTAATGAAAAACTGTTTTTT. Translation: CASSSPGQGTNEKLFF.

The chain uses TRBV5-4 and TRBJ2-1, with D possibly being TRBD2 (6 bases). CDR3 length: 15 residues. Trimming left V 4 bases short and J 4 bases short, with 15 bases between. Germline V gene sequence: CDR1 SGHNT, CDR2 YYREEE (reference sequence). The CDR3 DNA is TGTGCCAGCAGCCCGACACTCGCGGGGTACAATGAGCAGTTCTTC. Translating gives CASSPTLAGYNEQFF.

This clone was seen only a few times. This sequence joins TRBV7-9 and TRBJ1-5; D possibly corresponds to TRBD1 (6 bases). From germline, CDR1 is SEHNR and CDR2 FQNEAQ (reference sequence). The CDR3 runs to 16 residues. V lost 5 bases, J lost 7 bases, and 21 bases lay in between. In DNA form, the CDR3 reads TGTGCCAGCAGCCCAGGAGGGGGGGTCCCTGGGCAGCCCCAGCATTTT. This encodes CASSPGGGVPGQPQHF.

The CDR3: CASSPSQTSTDTQYF. CDR3 nucleotide sequence: TGTGCCAGCAGCCCGTCGCAAACTAGCACAGATACGCAGTATTTT. The V call is TRBV11-1, the J call TRBJ2-3, with D hard to call. V lost 5 bases to trimming and J lost 0 bases, with 12 bases between them. Germline values: CDR1 SGHAT, CDR2 FQDESV (reference sequence). This CDR3 is built from 15 residues.

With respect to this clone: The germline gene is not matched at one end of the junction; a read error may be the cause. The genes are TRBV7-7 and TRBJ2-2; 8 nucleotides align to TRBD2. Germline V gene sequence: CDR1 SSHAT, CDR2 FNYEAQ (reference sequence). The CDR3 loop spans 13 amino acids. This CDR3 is CASSPRGGGELFF. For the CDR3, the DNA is TGTGCTAGCAGCCCTCGGGGGGGCGGGGAGCTGTTTTTT.

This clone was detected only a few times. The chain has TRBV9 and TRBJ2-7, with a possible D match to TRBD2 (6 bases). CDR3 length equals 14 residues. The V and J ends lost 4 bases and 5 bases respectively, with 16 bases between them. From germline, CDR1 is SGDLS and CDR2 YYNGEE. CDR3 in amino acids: CASSTAGLRDEQYF. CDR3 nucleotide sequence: TGTGCCAGCAGCACCGCGGGACTTAGGGACGAGCAGTACTTC.

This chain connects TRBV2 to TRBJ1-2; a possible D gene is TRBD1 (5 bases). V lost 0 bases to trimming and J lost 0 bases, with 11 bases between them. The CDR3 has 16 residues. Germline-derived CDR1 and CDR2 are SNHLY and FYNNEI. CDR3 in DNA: TGTGCCAGCAGTGAAGCGCTTCGGACATCTAACTATGGCTACACCTTC. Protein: CASSEALRTSNYGYTF.

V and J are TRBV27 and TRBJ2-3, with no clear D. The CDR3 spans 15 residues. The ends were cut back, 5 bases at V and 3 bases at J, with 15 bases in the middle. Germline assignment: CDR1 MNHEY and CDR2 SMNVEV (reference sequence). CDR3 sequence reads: CASSQISPVTDTQYF. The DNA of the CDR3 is TGTGCCAGCAGTCAAATATCCCCAGTGACAGATACGCAGTATTTT.

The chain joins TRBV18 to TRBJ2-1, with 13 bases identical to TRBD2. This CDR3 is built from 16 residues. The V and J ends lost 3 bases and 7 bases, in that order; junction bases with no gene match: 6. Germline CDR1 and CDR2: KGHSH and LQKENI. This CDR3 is CASSPRGLAGANEQFF. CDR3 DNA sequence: TGTGCCAGCTCACCTCGCGGACTAGCGGGAGCGAATGAGCAGTTCTTC. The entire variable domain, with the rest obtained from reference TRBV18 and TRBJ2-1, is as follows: NAGVMQNPRHLVRRRGQEARLRCSPMKGHSHVYWYRQLPEEGLKFMVYLQKENIIDESGMPKERFSAEFPKEGPSILRIQQVVRGDSAAYFCASSPRGLAGANEQFFGPGTRLTVL.

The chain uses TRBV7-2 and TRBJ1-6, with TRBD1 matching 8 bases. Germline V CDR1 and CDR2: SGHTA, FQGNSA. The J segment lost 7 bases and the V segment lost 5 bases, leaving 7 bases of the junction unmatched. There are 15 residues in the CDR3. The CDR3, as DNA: TGTGCCAGCAGCCCATCCACAGGGGGGAATTCACCCCTCCACTTT. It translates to CASSPSTGGNSPLHF.

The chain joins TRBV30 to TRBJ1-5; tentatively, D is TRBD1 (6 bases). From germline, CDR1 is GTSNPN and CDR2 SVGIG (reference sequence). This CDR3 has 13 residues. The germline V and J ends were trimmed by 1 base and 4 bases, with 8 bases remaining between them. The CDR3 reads CAWSDQGNQPQHF. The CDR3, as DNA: TGTGCCTGGAGTGACCAGGGGAATCAGCCCCAGCATTTT.